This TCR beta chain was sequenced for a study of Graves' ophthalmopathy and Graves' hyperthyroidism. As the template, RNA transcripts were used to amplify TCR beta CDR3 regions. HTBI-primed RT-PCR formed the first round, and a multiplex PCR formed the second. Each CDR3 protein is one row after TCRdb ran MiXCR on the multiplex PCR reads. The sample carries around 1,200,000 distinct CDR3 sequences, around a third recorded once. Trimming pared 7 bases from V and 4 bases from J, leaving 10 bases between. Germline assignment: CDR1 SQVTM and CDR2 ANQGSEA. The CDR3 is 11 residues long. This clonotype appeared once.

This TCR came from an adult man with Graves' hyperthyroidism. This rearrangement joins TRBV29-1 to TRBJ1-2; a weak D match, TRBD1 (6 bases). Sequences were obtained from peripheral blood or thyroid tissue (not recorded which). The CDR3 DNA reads TGCAGCGCGGACAGTCCCTATGGCTACACCTTC. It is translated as CSADSPYGYTF.